This is a list of T cell receptor beta chains from one sample in a study of blood T cell repertoires in COVID-19. Some clones are missing from TCRdb's copy, which holds only in-frame ones; the method was immunoSEQ multiplex PCR. The sample carries 100,000 to 150,000 clones, roughly three quarters recorded once. Sequences were obtained from peripheral blood. The source of these receptors is a woman in her seventies with acute or convalescent COVID-19. Both conserved end residues are part of each CDR3. D genes are given only for firm matches. Expanded clones get a size class; other rows say once, few or many, or leave the size out.

NA	TRBD2	TRBV7-2	TRBJ2-1	TGTGCCAGCAGCTCCGGGACTAGCCCCCATGAGCAGTTCTTC	CASSSGTSPHEQFF
few	TRBD1	TRBV9	TRBJ2-7	TGTGCCAGCAGTCGACAGGGGTTCAACGAGCAGTACTTC	CASSRQGFNEQYF
NA	NA	TRBV5-1	TRBJ2-3	TGCGCCAGCAGCTTACAGGGCACAGATACGCAGTATTTT	CASSLQGTDTQYF
once	TRBD1	TRBV28	TRBJ1-1	TGTGCCAGCAGTACAGGGGGCGGGGGAATCTGGAACACTGAAGCTTTCTTT	CASSTGGGGIWNTEAFF
NA	NA	TRBV29-1	TRBJ1-6	TGCAGCGCCTCCCAGGGTGTTAATTCACCCCTCCACTTT	CSASQGVNSPLHF
NA	NA	TRBV27	TRBJ2-7	TGTGCCAGCAGTAGACACCTGACCCTCCCCACGTACGAGCAGTACTTC	CASSRHLTLPTYEQYF
many	NA	TRBV5-1	TRBJ2-4	TGCGCCAGCAGCTTGGAGGCAGGGGTGGCCAAAAACATTCAGTACTTC	CASSLEAGVAKNIQYF
many	TRBD2	TRBV11-2	TRBJ2-7	TGTGCCAGCAGCAATAGCGGGTCATCCGAGCAGTACTTC	CASSNSGSSEQYF
once	NA	TRBV6-1	TRBJ1-4	TGTGCCAGCAGTGATGAGACGGGAGGTAATGAAAAACTGTTTTTT	CASSDETGGNEKLFF
NA	NA	TRBV28	TRBJ1-2	TGTGCCAGCAGGGCTAGCTATGGCTACACCTTC	CASRASYGYTF
NA	TRBD1	TRBV6-5	TRBJ1-1	TGTGCCAGCAGCCGGGGACAGCTGAACACTGAAGCTTTCTTT	CASSRGQLNTEAFF
few	NA	TRBV30	TRBJ2-5	TGTGCCTGCCTCCAAGAGACCCAGTACTTC	CACLQETQYF
NA	TRBD1	TRBV7-6	TRBJ1-6	TGTGCCAGCAGCTCAGACAGGGGGCTTTCACCCCTCCACTTT	CASSSDRGLSPLHF
NA	NA	TRBV5-6	TRBJ1-1	TGTGCCAGCAGCTTGGCGGGTGTGATAGCTTTCTTT	CASSLAGVIAFF
once	TRBD1	TRBV5-4	TRBJ2-7	TGTGCCAGCAGCGCAGGGGGCGGACAGGGCATCTACGAGCAGTACTTC	CASSAGGGQGIYEQYF
NA	NA	TRBV29-1	TRBJ1-2	TGCAGCGTTGCCTTTGGGCAGGGCGGCTATGGCTACACCTTC	CSVAFGQGGYGYTF
NA	TRBD1	TRBV19	TRBJ1-5	TGTGCCAGTAGTTTTCGGACAGGGAACAATCAGCCCCAGCATTTT	CASSFRTGNNQPQHF
once	TRBD1	TRBV5-1	TRBJ2-7	TGCGCCCGCAGCTTGGGGGGGACAGGGGCCTACGAGCAGTACTTC	CARSLGGTGAYEQYF
NA	TRBD1	TRBV18	TRBJ1-5	TGTGCCAGCTCACCAACAGGGGGCGGATTGAGTCAGCCCCAGCATTTT	CASSPTGGGLSQPQHF
few	TRBD1	TRBV5-1	TRBJ1-1	TGCGCCAGCAGCTTGGACCTATCCACGGGACAGGGTCGGACGGAAGCTTTCTTT	CASSLDLSTGQGRTEAFF
NA	NA	TRBV30	TRBJ1-5	TGTGCCTGGAGTGTTGGGGGCCACAATCAGCCCCAGCATTTT	CAWSVGGHNQPQHF
NA	NA	TRBV9	TRBJ2-3	TGTGCCAGCAGCGTACAAGAGCCCACAGATACGCAGTATTTT	CASSVQEPTDTQYF
NA	NA	TRBV7-9	TRBJ1-3	TGTGCCAGCAGCCCCCCGAGGGCAAGCTCTGGAAACACCATATATTTT	CASSPPRASSGNTIYF
NA	NA	TRBV28	TRBJ2-7	TGTGCCAGCAGTTTCAGCGATTACGAGCAGTACTTC	CASSFSDYEQYF
few	TRBD1	TRBV19	TRBJ1-1	TGTGCCAGTACCATAGACAGGGGCACTGAAGCTTTCTTT	CASTIDRGTEAFF
NA	NA	TRBV3-1/TRBV3-2	TRBJ1-2	TGTGCCAGCAGCCCGGGTTTTGGCTACACCTTC	CASSPGFGYTF
NA	NA	TRBV7-2	TRBJ1-2	TGTGCCAGCAGCCCGCCGGGTGGGCGGGGTGGCTACACCTTC	CASSPPGGRGGYTF
NA	NA	TRBV6-1	TRBJ1-2	TGTGCCAGCAGTGAAGGTAACAGGCCCTATGGCTACACCTTC	CASSEGNRPYGYTF
NA	NA	TRBV9	TRBJ1-1	TGTGCCAGCAGCTTCCTGACGGGAAACACTGAAGCTTTCTTT	CASSFLTGNTEAFF
NA	TRBD1	TRBV25-1	TRBJ1-1	TGTGCCAGCAGTAAACAGGGGATGGGCACTGAAGCTTTCTTT	CASSKQGMGTEAFF
NA	NA	TRBV7-9	TRBJ1-1	TGTGCCAGCAGTTCCGGGACACCGGCTGTGGCTGAAGCTTTCTTT	CASSSGTPAVAEAFF
once	NA	TRBV12-1	TRBJ1-1	TGTGCCAGCAGCTACGGACCGGGGGTTTCGTCTTTCTTT	CASSYGPGVSSFF
many	NA	TRBV28	TRBJ1-2	TGTGCCAGCAGAGACACGTCCTATGGCTACACCTTC	CASRDTSYGYTF
many	TRBD1	TRBV5-1	TRBJ2-7	TGCGCCAGCAGCTTGGACGGTCAGGGGGTCCACGAGCAGTACTTC	CASSLDGQGVHEQYF
few	TRBD1	TRBV6-6	TRBJ2-4	TGTGCCAGCAGTTTAGGAGACAGGGGCAACATTCAGTACTTC	CASSLGDRGNIQYF
NA	NA	TRBV4-1	TRBJ2-7	TGCGCCAGCAGCCGCGGACAGTCCTACGAGCAGTACTTC	CASSRGQSYEQYF
few	NA	TRBV6-6	TRBJ1-1	TGTGCCAGCAGTTACGCGGGGAACACTGAAGCTTTCTTT	CASSYAGNTEAFF
NA	TRBD2	TRBV29-1	TRBJ2-3	TGCAGCGTCAGAAGCGGGGGCCAAGATACGCAGTATTTT	CSVRSGGQDTQYF
NA	TRBD2	TRBV6-2/TRBV6-3	TRBJ2-5	TGTGCCAGCAGTTACGAGGGACTAGCGGGAGTAGAGACCCAGTACTTC	CASSYEGLAGVETQYF
NA	NA	TRBV25-1	TRBJ1-2	TGTGCCAGCAGTGAACAGGGATGGAGGGGCGGCTACACCTTC	CASSEQGWRGGYTF
NA	TRBD1	TRBV9	TRBJ1-2	TGTGCCAGCAGCCGTCGGTACGGACAGGGTAGGGATGGCTACACCTTC	CASSRRYGQGRDGYTF
NA	NA	TRBV2	TRBJ2-1	TGTGCCAGCAGTGTCCGAAGAGACTACAATGAGCAGTTCTTC	CASSVRRDYNEQFF
NA	TRBD1	TRBV18	TRBJ2-3	TGTGCCAGCTCACCGGGGACAGGGGGCGATACGCAGTATTTT	CASSPGTGGDTQYF
NA	NA	TRBV4-1	TRBJ1-1	TGCGCCAGCAGCCAAGATGGGGCAAGGAACACTGAAGCTTTCTTT	CASSQDGARNTEAFF
NA	TRBD1	TRBV4-2	TRBJ2-7	TGTGCCAGCAGCCAAGATCGCCGTACCGGGACAGGGCTTGGCGAGCAGTACTTC	CASSQDRRTGTGLGEQYF
few	NA	TRBV3-1/TRBV3-2	TRBJ1-2	TGTGCCAGCAGCCAGAACACCTATGGCTACACCTTC	CASSQNTYGYTF
NA	NA	TRBV28	TRBJ2-7	TGTGCCAGCAGTTACAGGGATGGGCAGTACTTC	CASSYRDGQYF
NA	TRBD2	TRBV5-3	TRBJ2-4	TGTGCCAGAAGCTTGGTGGGGGCGGGAGGGGAAGGAGCCAAAAACATTCAGTACTTC	CARSLVGAGGEGAKNIQYF
NA	NA	TRBV19	TRBJ1-1	TGTGCCAGTAGTCTTGGGGGGGAAGCTTTCTTT	CASSLGGEAFF
NA	NA	TRBV2	TRBJ1-3	TGTGCCAGCAGTCAACAGGCCTCTGGAAACACCATATATTTT	CASSQQASGNTIYF
NA	NA	TRBV4-3	TRBJ1-2	TGCGCCAGCAGCCAAGTGAAGGGGATTTATGGCTACACCTTC	CASSQVKGIYGYTF
many	TRBD2	TRBV2	TRBJ2-5	TGTGCCAGCACGGGACTAGCGGGTTTAGAGACCCAGTACTTC	CASTGLAGLETQYF
few	TRBD2	TRBV5-1	TRBJ2-3	TGCGCCAGCAGCCTATTCGGACTAGTTCAGGATACGCAGTATTTT	CASSLFGLVQDTQYF
NA	TRBD1	TRBV19	TRBJ2-2	TGTGCCAGTAGCTTAGACTTAAGGACAGGCCGTGGGGAGCTGTTTTTT	CASSLDLRTGRGELFF
many	TRBD1	TRBV9	TRBJ1-1	TGTGCCAGCAGCGACATGGGAGTACAGGGGGCGAACACTGAAGCTTTCTTT	CASSDMGVQGANTEAFF
NA	NA	TRBV3-1/TRBV3-2	TRBJ1-1	TGTGCCAGCAGCCGAGACTTACCCCCGAGGCCCTGGCAGGGAGGAATGAACACTGAAGCTTTCTTT	CASSRDLPPRPWQGGMNTEAFF
once	TRBD1	TRBV5-5	TRBJ2-5	TGTGCCAGCAGCTTAGACAGGGTTGAGACCCAGTACTTC	CASSLDRVETQYF